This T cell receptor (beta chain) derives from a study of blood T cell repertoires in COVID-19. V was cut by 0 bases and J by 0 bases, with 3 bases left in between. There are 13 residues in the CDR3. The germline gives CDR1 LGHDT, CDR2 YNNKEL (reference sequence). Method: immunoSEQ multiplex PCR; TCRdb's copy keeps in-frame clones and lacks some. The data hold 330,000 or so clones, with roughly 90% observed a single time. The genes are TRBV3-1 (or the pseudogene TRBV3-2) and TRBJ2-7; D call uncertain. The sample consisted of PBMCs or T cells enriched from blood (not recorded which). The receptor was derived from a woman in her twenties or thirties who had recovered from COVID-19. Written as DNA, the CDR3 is TGTGCCAGCAGCCAAGACCACTCCTACGAGCAGTACTTC. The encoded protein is CASSQDHSYEQYF.